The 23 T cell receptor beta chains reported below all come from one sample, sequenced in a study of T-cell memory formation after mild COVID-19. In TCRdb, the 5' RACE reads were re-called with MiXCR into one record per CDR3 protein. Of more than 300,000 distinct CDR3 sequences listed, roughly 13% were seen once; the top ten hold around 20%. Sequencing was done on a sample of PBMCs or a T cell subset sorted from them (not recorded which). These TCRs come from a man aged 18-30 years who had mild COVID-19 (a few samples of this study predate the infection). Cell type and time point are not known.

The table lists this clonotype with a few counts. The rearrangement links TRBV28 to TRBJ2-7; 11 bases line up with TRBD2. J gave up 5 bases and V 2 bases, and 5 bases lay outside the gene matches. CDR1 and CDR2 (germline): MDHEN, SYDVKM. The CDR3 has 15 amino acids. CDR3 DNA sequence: TGTGCCAGCAGTTTAGCTAGCGGGGGGCTCCACGAGCAGTACTTC. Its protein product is CASSLASGGLHEQYF.

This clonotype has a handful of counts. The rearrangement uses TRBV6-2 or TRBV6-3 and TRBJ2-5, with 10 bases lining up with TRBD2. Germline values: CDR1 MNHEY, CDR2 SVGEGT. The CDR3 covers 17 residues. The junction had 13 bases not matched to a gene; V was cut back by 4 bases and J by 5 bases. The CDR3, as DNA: TGTGCCAGCAGTTGGCTGAGGTGGCTAGCGGGGGAGGAGACCCAGTACTTC. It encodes CASSWLRWLAGEETQYF.

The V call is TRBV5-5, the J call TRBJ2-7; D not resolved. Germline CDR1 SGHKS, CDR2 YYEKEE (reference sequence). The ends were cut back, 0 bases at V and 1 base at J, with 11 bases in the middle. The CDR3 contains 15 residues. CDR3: CASSLAVLSSYEQYV. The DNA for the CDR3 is TGTGCCAGCAGCTTGGCCGTTCTCTCGTCCTACGAGCAGTACGTC.

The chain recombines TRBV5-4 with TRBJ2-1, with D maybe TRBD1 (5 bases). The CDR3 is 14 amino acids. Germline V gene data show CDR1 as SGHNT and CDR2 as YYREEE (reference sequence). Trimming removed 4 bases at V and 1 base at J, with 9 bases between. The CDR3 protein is CASSATASYNEQFF. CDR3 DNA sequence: TGTGCCAGCAGCGCGACAGCTTCCTACAATGAGCAGTTCTTC.

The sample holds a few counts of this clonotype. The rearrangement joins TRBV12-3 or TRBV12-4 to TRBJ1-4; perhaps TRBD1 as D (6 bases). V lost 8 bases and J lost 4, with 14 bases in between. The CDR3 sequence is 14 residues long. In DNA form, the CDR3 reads TGTGCCAGCGGGAGAACAGGGAATAATGAAAAACTGTTTTTT. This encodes CASGRTGNNEKLFF.

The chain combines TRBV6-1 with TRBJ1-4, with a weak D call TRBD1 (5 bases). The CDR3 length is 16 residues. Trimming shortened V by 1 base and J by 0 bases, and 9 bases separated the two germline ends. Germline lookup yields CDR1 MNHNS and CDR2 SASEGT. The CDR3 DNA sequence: TGTGCCAGCAGTGAAGGAGCGGGGCCAACTAATGAAAAACTGTTTTTT. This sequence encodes CASSEGAGPTNEKLFF.

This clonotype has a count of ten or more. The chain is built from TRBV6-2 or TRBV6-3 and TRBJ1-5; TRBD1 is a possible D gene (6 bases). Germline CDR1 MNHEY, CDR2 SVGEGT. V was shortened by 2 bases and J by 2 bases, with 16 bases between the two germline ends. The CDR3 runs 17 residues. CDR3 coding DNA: TGTGCCAGCAGTTACAGTAGGGGGACTGGTGGCAATCAGCCCCAGCATTTT. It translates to CASSYSRGTGGNQPQHF.

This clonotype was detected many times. DNA for the CDR3: TGCAGTGTGCTCTCCGGCGGATTCCAAGAGACCCAGTACTTC. Its protein is CSVLSGGFQETQYF. This rearrangement joins TRBV20-1 to TRBJ2-5; D is unclear. Germline CDR1 DFQATT, CDR2 SNEGSKA (reference sequence). CDR3 length equals 14 residues. Trimming took 7 bases from V and 1 from J, leaving 16 bases between them.

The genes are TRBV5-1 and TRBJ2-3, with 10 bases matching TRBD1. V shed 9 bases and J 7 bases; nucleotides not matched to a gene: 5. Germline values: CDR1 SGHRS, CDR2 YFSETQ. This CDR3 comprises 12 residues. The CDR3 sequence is CATGTGEYTQYF. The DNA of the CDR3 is TGCGCCACCGGGACAGGGGAATATACGCAGTATTTT.

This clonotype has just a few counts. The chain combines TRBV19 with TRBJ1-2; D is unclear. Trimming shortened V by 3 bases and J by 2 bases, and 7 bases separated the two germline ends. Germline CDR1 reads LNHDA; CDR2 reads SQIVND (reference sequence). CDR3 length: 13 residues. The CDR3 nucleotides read TGTGCCAGTAGTATCGGCGGCAACTATGGCTACACCTTC. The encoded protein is CASSIGGNYGYTF. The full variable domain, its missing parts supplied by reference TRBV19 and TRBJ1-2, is DGGITQSPKYLFRKEGQNVTLSCEQNLNHDAMYWYRQDPGQGLRLIYYSQIVNDFQKGDIAEGYSVSREKKESFPLTVTSAQKNPTAFYLCASSIGGNYGYTFGSGTRLTVV.

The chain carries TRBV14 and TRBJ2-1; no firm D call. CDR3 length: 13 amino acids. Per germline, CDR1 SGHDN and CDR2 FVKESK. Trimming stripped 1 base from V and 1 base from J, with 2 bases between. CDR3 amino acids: CASSQVSYNEQFF. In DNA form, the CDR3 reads TGTGCCAGCAGCCAAGTATCCTACAATGAGCAGTTCTTC.

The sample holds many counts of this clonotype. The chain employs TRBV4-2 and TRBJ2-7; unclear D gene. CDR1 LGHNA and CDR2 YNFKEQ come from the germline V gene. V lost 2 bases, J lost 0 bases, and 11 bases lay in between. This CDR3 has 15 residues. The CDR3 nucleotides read TGTGCCAGCAGCCAATCGACGGAACCCTCCTACGAGCAGTACTTC. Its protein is CASSQSTEPSYEQYF.

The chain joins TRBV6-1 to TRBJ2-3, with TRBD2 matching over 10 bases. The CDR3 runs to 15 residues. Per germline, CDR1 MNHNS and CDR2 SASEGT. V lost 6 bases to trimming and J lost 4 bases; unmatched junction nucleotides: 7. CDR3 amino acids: CASRSGGAGSDTQYF. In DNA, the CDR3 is TGTGCCAGCAGGAGCGGGGGGGCTGGTTCAGATACGCAGTATTTT.

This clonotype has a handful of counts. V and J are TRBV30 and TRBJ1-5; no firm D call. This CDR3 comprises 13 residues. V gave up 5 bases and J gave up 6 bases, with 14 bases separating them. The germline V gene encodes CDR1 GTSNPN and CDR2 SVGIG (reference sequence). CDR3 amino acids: CAWSPLGSQPQHF. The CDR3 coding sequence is TGTGCCTGGTCCCCCCTCGGGAGTCAGCCCCAGCATTTT.

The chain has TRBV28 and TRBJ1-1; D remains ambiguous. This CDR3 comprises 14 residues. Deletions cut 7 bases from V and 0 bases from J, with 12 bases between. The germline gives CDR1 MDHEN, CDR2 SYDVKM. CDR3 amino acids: CASIDWEMNTEAFF. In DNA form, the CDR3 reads TGTGCCAGCATTGACTGGGAGATGAACACTGAAGCTTTCTTT.

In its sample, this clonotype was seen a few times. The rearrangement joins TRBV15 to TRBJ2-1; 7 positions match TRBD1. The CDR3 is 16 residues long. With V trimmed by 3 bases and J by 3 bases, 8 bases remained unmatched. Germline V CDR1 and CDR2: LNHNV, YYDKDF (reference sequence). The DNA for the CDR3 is TGTGCCACCAGCAGGCTACGACAGGGAGTCTACAATGAGCAGTTCTTC. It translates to CATSRLRQGVYNEQFF.

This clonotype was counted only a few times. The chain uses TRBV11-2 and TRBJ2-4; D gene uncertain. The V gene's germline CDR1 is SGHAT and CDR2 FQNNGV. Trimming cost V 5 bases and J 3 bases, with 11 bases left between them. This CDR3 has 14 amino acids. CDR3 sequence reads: CASSPPMGKNIQYF. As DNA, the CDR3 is TGTGCCAGCAGCCCCCCGATGGGCAAAAACATTCAGTACTTC.

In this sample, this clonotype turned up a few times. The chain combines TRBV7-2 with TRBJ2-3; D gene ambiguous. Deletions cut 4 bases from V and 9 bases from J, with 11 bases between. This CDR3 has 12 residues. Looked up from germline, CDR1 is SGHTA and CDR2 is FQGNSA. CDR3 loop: CASSSPYETQYF. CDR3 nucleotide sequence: TGTGCCAGCAGCTCACCCTATGAGACGCAGTATTTT.

The CDR3, as DNA: TGCGCCAGCGGCCAGGGGGCAGGGAACACTGAAGCTTTCTTT. This sequence encodes CASGQGAGNTEAFF. The chain uses TRBV5-1 and TRBJ1-1; 8 bases fit TRBD1. The CDR3 totals 14 residues. J was trimmed by 1 base and V by 7 bases; bases with no gene match: 6. Germline CDR1 is SGHRS and CDR2 is YFSETQ.

The CDR3 DNA sequence: TGTGCCAGCACCCCAACCGCCAAGAACACTGAAGCTTTCTTT. This translates into CASTPTAKNTEAFF. V and J are TRBV6-2 or TRBV6-3 and TRBJ1-1; D gene unclear. V lost 7 bases, J lost 1 base, and 13 bases lay in between. The germline gives CDR1 MNHEY, CDR2 SVGEGT. CDR3 size: 14 residues.

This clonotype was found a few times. The CDR3 DNA reads TGTGCCACCAGTCCGGCGGGGGGGATGAGAGGTACCCAGTACTTC. Its translation is CATSPAGGMRGTQYF. The chain couples TRBV15 to TRBJ2-5; 9 bases align to TRBD2. CDR3 length: 15 residues. The ends lost 6 bases at V and 8 bases at J; junction bases unmatched: 13. In germline, CDR1 is LNHNV, CDR2 YYDKDF (reference sequence).

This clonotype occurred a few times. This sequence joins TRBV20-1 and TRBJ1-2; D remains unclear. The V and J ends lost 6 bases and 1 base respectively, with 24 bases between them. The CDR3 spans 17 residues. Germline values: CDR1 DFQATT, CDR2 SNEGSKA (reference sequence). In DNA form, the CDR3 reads TGCAGTGCCCCCCCTAGACACGGGGTTTCGGTTAACTATGGCTACACCTTC. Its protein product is CSAPPRHGVSVNYGYTF.

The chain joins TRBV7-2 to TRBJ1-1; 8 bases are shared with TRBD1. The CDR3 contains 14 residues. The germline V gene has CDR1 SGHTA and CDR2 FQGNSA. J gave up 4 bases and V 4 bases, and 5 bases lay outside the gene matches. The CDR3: CASSSRGLGTEAFF. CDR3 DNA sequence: TGTGCCAGCAGCTCCAGGGGGCTTGGCACTGAAGCTTTCTTT.